This is a list of T cell receptor beta chains from one sample in a study of a mutant IDH1 vaccine in newly diagnosed glioma. For these receptors, no antigen is known. Using immunoSEQ multiplex PCR, the repertoire was profiled, and TCRdb retains in-frame clones only, with some absent. Of about 26,000 clones in the sample, around four fifths were seen once. The sequenced sample was PBMCs, obtained from a glioma patient whose treatment included an IDH1 peptide vaccine. Receptors originate from a man under 40 with glioma. The CDR3 runs from the conserved cysteine through the conserved F or W. Each record gives: CDR3 DNA, CDR3 protein, J gene, V gene, D gene, clone size. A D gene is named only where the DNA matches it firmly. For some rows the clone size is stated as once, few or many, or as a class when expanded; others skip it.

cdr3_nt: TGTGCCAGCAGTGAATGGGCCTACGAGCAGTACTTC
cdr3_aa: CASSEWAYEQYF
j_call: TRBJ2-7
v_call: TRBV2
d_call: NA
clone_size: NA

cdr3_nt: TGTGCCAGCAAAAGGTGGTCCGACTACGAGCAGTACTTC
cdr3_aa: CASKRWSDYEQYF
j_call: TRBJ2-7
v_call: TRBV2
d_call: NA
clone_size: NA

cdr3_nt: TGTGCCAGCAGCTTAGCGGGGGGTCACCTGAACATTCAGTACTTC
cdr3_aa: CASSLAGGHLNIQYF
j_call: TRBJ2-4
v_call: TRBV7-2
d_call: NA
clone_size: NA

cdr3_nt: TGTGCCAGCAGTTTATCGAGGATTTTGAACACTGAAGCTTTCTTT
cdr3_aa: CASSLSRILNTEAFF
j_call: TRBJ1-1
v_call: TRBV27
d_call: NA
clone_size: NA

cdr3_nt: TGTGCCAGCAGTGATTTCTATGGCTACACCTTC
cdr3_aa: CASSDFYGYTF
j_call: TRBJ1-2
v_call: TRBV27
d_call: NA
clone_size: NA

cdr3_nt: TGTGCCAGCAGTCGAGCGGGAGGGTGGGAGACCCAGTACTTC
cdr3_aa: CASSRAGGWETQYF
j_call: TRBJ2-5
v_call: TRBV6-1
d_call: TRBD2
clone_size: NA

cdr3_nt: TGTGCCAGCAGTCAGACAGGAGGGGGGACTGAAGCTTTCTTT
cdr3_aa: CASSQTGGGTEAFF
j_call: TRBJ1-1
v_call: TRBV6-1
d_call: NA
clone_size: NA

cdr3_nt: TGTGCCAGCAGTTACACCCGACAGATTAACTATGGCTACACCTTC
cdr3_aa: CASSYTRQINYGYTF
j_call: TRBJ1-2
v_call: TRBV6-5
d_call: NA
clone_size: NA

cdr3_nt: TGTGCCAGCAGCTCCTTTGCAGCGGATAGCACAGATACGCAGTATTTT
cdr3_aa: CASSSFAADSTDTQYF
j_call: TRBJ2-3
v_call: TRBV5-6
d_call: NA
clone_size: NA

cdr3_nt: TGCGCCAGCAGCCCCGGACAGGGTCGGGGCACTGAAGCTTTCTTT
cdr3_aa: CASSPGQGRGTEAFF
j_call: TRBJ1-1
v_call: TRBV5-1
d_call: TRBD1
clone_size: once

cdr3_nt: TGTGCCAGCAGTGACAGGGGAGATTCACCCCTCCACTTT
cdr3_aa: CASSDRGDSPLHF
j_call: TRBJ1-6
v_call: TRBV6-1
d_call: NA
clone_size: NA

cdr3_nt: TGCAGCGTTGAGACAGCACCTACGAAGCAGTACTTC
cdr3_aa: CSVETAPTKQYF
j_call: TRBJ2-7
v_call: TRBV29-1
d_call: NA
clone_size: NA

cdr3_nt: TGTGCCAGCAGCTTGGTGGGAGACAATGAGCAGTTCTTC
cdr3_aa: CASSLVGDNEQFF
j_call: TRBJ2-1
v_call: TRBV5-6
d_call: NA
clone_size: once

cdr3_nt: TGTGCCAGCAGTTTATCGTTAGCGGGAGTATACTACGAGCAGTACTTC
cdr3_aa: CASSLSLAGVYYEQYF
j_call: TRBJ2-7
v_call: TRBV27
d_call: TRBD2
clone_size: NA

cdr3_nt: TGTGCCAGCAGCTTATCAGGGAATGGAGAGACCCAGTACTTC
cdr3_aa: CASSLSGNGETQYF
j_call: TRBJ2-5
v_call: TRBV7-9
d_call: NA
clone_size: NA

cdr3_nt: TGTGCCAGCAGCCAGCGTGGCGACACTGAAGCTTTCTTT
cdr3_aa: CASSQRGDTEAFF
j_call: TRBJ1-1
v_call: TRBV6-6
d_call: NA
clone_size: few

cdr3_nt: TGTGCCAGCAACGAGAGGTGGGAAGAGCAGTACTTC
cdr3_aa: CASNERWEEQYF
j_call: TRBJ2-7
v_call: TRBV6-1
d_call: NA
clone_size: once

cdr3_nt: TGTGCCAGCAGTTTAACCAGGGATTACACTGAAGCTTTCTTT
cdr3_aa: CASSLTRDYTEAFF
j_call: TRBJ1-1
v_call: TRBV27
d_call: NA
clone_size: few

cdr3_nt: TGCAGTTCCCTATTGACGTACAATGAGCAGTTCTTC
cdr3_aa: CSSLLTYNEQFF
j_call: TRBJ2-1
v_call: TRBV29-1
d_call: NA
clone_size: NA

cdr3_nt: TGTGCCAGCAGTGAAGTGGGGCTTGCTAATGAAAAACTGTTTTTT
cdr3_aa: CASSEVGLANEKLFF
j_call: TRBJ1-4
v_call: TRBV6-1
d_call: NA
clone_size: NA

cdr3_nt: TGTGCCAGCAGTGAAAACGGACCCCCATACGAGCAGTACTTC
cdr3_aa: CASSENGPPYEQYF
j_call: TRBJ2-7
v_call: TRBV6-1
d_call: NA
clone_size: NA

cdr3_nt: TGTGCCAGCAGCTTTGGGGGCCCTGGGGTCCCCACTGAAGCTTTCTTT
cdr3_aa: CASSFGGPGVPTEAFF
j_call: TRBJ1-1
v_call: TRBV7-2
d_call: NA
clone_size: NA

cdr3_nt: TGTGCCAGCAGTGTCGAGTTTATTGGAAATCAGCCCCAGCATTTT
cdr3_aa: CASSVEFIGNQPQHF
j_call: TRBJ1-5
v_call: TRBV2
d_call: NA
clone_size: NA